These 27 T cell receptor beta chains were sequenced from one sample in a study of blood T cells in healthy people across ages. Then a second PCR, running roughly 7 to 11 cycles, was carried out with a sample-barcoded 5' primer and a J-beta primer mix. Each CDR3 protein is one row after TCRdb ran MiXCR on the 5' RACE reads. The sample lists 600,000 to 800,000 distinct CDR3 sequences; approximately 52% were seen once. Sequenced input: blood. The receptors were sampled from a woman aged 80 or over in good health.

This clonotype showed up many times. The gene calls are TRBV6-5 and TRBJ2-5; D possibly corresponds to TRBD1 (6 bases). Germline lookup yields CDR1 MNHEY and CDR2 SVGAGI. The CDR3 has 12 amino acids. The germline V and J ends were trimmed by 6 bases and 5 bases, with 10 bases remaining between them. This CDR3 reads CASRSTGETQYF. DNA of the CDR3: TGTGCCAGCAGATCCACAGGGGAGACCCAGTACTTC.

V usage is TRBV7-8 and J usage is TRBJ1-2; 7 bases are shared with TRBD1. Trimming cost V 1 base and J 5 bases; bases outside gene matches: 7. Germline CDR1 reads SGHVS; CDR2 reads FQNEAQ. The CDR3 spans 15 residues. The CDR3, as DNA: TGTGCCAGCAGCTTAGTAGGGGGCATGAGATATGGCTACACCTTC. It yields the protein CASSLVGGMRYGYTF.

This clonotype was found a few times. J is TRBJ2-2 and V is TRBV3-1; D not certain. V lost 2 bases, J lost 1 base, and 5 bases lay in between. The germline V gene encodes CDR1 LGHDT and CDR2 YNNKEL (reference sequence). The CDR3 extends over 14 amino acids. The CDR3 DNA reads as TGTGCCAGCAGCCAACAGATGAACACCGGGGAGCTGTTTTTT. Translation gives CASSQQMNTGELFF.

The CDR3 DNA is TGTGCCAGCAGTTTAGTGCAAGGTGAAGCTTTCTTT. Its translation is CASSLVQGEAFF. This chain uses TRBV28 with TRBJ1-1; the D is unclear. The germline CDR1 and CDR2 sequences are MDHEN and SYDVKM. The V gene lost 2 bases and the J gene lost 7 bases, with 8 bases spanning the gap. This CDR3 spans 12 amino acids.

This clonotype was seen a few times. This chain uses TRBV3-1 with TRBJ2-3; 15 positions match TRBD2. This CDR3 region has 18 residues. After removal of 4 bases from V and 2 bases from J, the junction contained 7 bases not matched to a gene. Germline V gives CDR1 LGHDT, CDR2 YNNKEL (reference sequence). The DNA of the CDR3 is TGTGCCAGCAGCCGAAACGGACTAGCGGGGGGGCTCACAGATACGCAGTATTTT. This gives the protein CASSRNGLAGGLTDTQYF.

The V gene is TRBV7-2, the J gene TRBJ2-5; D is ambiguous. The V gene's germline CDR1 is SGHTA and CDR2 FQGNSA. This CDR3 is built from 14 residues. V was clipped by 6 bases and J by 5 bases, with 16 bases between them. This CDR3 is CASSASETWETQYF. As DNA, the CDR3 is TGTGCCAGCAGTGCCTCAGAGACCTGGGAGACCCAGTACTTC. Full variable domain (remainder filled in from reference TRBV7-2 and TRBJ2-5): GAGVSQSPSNKVTEKGKDVELRCDPISGHTALYWYRQSLGQGLEFLIYFQGNSAPDKSGLPSDRFSAERTGGSVSTLTIQRTQQEDSAVYLCASSASETWETQYFGPGTRLLVL.

This clonotype has only a few counts. J is TRBJ2-2 and V is TRBV12-3 or TRBV12-4, with a tentative D call TRBD1 (5 bases). V was clipped by 0 bases and J by 6 bases, with 5 bases between them. The CDR3 is made up of 13 amino acids. The CDR3 coding sequence is TGTGCCAGCAGTTTAGCAGGGGCCGGGGAGCTGTTTTTT. Its translation: CASSLAGAGELFF.

This rearrangement joins TRBV5-1 to TRBJ2-3, with 11 bases lining up with TRBD2. Germline lookup yields CDR1 SGHRS and CDR2 YFSETQ. V lost 4 bases to trimming and J lost 6 bases; unmatched junction nucleotides: 16. This CDR3 region has 18 residues. The CDR3: CASSATLAGATYADTQYF. The CDR3 nucleotides are TGCGCCAGCAGCGCAACACTAGCGGGGGCCACTTATGCGGATACGCAGTATTTT.

At least ten counts were recorded for this clonotype. The chain has TRBV7-3 and TRBJ1-1; 10 nucleotides line up with TRBD1. CDR3 length: 15 amino acids. Germline-derived CDR1 and CDR2 are SGHTA and FQGTGA. The ends lost 4 bases at V and 1 base at J; junction bases unmatched: 3. CDR3 loop: CASSWTGGENTEAFF. CDR3 DNA: TGTGCCAGCAGCTGGACAGGGGGAGAGAACACTGAAGCTTTCTTT.

This chain uses TRBV21-1 with TRBJ2-7. TRBV21-1 is a known pseudogene. The CDR3 has 12 amino acids. This CDR3 is CASPCSSYEQYF. The CDR3, as DNA: TGTGCCAGCCCTTGCAGCTCCTACGAGCAGTACTTC.

Details on this clonotype: Being one base from a much bigger clone, this may be a read error. This rearrangement joins TRBV7-2 to TRBJ1-4, with D unclear. Looked up from germline, CDR1 is SGHTA and CDR2 is FQGNSA. The CDR3 has 12 amino acids. V was pared by 7 bases and J by 8 bases, with 11 bases between. CDR3 in DNA: TGTGCCAGCATGGATAGAAGGGAAAAACTGTTTTTT. Translating gives CASMDRREKLFF.

The chain couples TRBV12-3 or TRBV12-4 to TRBJ2-1; TRBD1 matches at 10 bases. The CDR3 has 14 amino acids. Trimming took 3 bases from V and 6 from J; bases not matched to a gene: 2. The CDR3 here is CASSLGTGANEQFF. In DNA form, the CDR3 reads TGTGCCAGCAGTTTGGGGACAGGGGCCAATGAGCAGTTCTTC.

V is TRBV9 and J is TRBJ2-7; TRBD1 matches 10 bases. Losses at the gene ends were 4 bases for V and 11 bases for J; bases not matched to a gene: 9. Looked up from germline, CDR1 is SGDLS and CDR2 is YYNGEE. The CDR3 has 13 residues. CDR3: CASSITGQGEKYF. The CDR3 DNA sequence: TGTGCCAGCAGCATCACCGGACAGGGGGAAAAGTACTTC.

The table lists this clonotype with a few counts. The chain links TRBV6-1 to TRBJ1-4; 7 bases align to TRBD1. Germline V lookup: CDR1 MNHNS, CDR2 SASEGT. The CDR3 has 15 residues. Germline trimming cut 3 bases from V and 9 bases from J; bases unmatched to any gene: 10. The CDR3 here is CASSEMTGTLQKLFF. DNA for the CDR3: TGTGCCAGCAGTGAGATGACAGGGACTCTTCAAAAACTGTTTTTT.

V is TRBV20-1 and J is TRBJ1-2, with D maybe TRBD1 (5 bases). This CDR3 region has 13 residues. V was trimmed by 3 bases and J by 8 bases, leaving 16 bases between them. Germline V gene data show CDR1 as DFQATT and CDR2 as SNEGSKA (reference sequence). CDR3 coding DNA: TGCAGTGCTAGTGGGGACCTCTCAAGGGGCTACACCTTC. This translates into CSASGDLSRGYTF.

Details on this clonotype: A much more abundant neighbour one base away suggests this may be a read error. The CDR3: CATMEATGTGQPQHF. The DNA of the CDR3 is TGTGCCACCATGGAGGCGACAGGGACGGGTCAGCCCCAGCATTTT. V gene TRBV10-3 combines with J gene TRBJ1-5; 7 bases are a match to TRBD1. CDR1 ENHRY and CDR2 SYGVKD come from the germline V gene. The CDR3 runs to 15 residues. V lost 10 bases and J lost 6; bases outside the gene matches: 15.

This clonotype was recorded at least ten times. CDR3 in DNA: TGTGCCAGCAGCAGACAGAGCAATCAGCCCCAGCATTTT. Its translation is CASSRQSNQPQHF. This chain connects TRBV7-2 to TRBJ1-5; TRBD1 might be the D (5 bases). Per germline, CDR1 SGHTA and CDR2 FQGNSA. The CDR3 length is 13 residues. The germline V and J ends were trimmed by 5 bases and 1 base, with 6 bases remaining between them. Combining the CDR3 with reference TRBV7-2 and TRBJ1-5 gives the whole variable domain GAGVSQSPSNKVTEKGKDVELRCDPISGHTALYWYRQSLGQGLEFLIYFQGNSAPDKSGLPSDRFSAERTGGSVSTLTIQRTQQEDSAVYLCASSRQSNQPQHFGDGTRLSIL.

This clonotype showed up just a few times. This may be a read error: a much more frequent sequence differs by one nucleotide. This rearrangement joins TRBV29-1 to TRBJ2-3; D unclear. Germline-derived CDR1 and CDR2 are SQVTM and ANQGSEA. This CDR3 spans 12 amino acids. The V and J ends lost 5 bases and 1 base respectively, with 7 bases between them. CDR3 in amino acids: CSVLQGTDTQYF. The CDR3, as DNA: TGCAGCGTTCTCCAGGGCACAGATACGCAGTATTTT.

V and J are TRBV20-1 and TRBJ2-3; 8 bases are a match to TRBD2. The CDR3 loop spans 20 amino acids. The J segment lost 2 bases and the V segment lost 0 bases, leaving 19 bases of the junction unmatched. Germline loops: CDR1 DFQATT, CDR2 SNEGSKA (reference sequence). CDR3 residues: CSARDRQAGDLIVTTDTQYF. For the CDR3, the DNA is TGCAGTGCTAGAGATCGTCAAGCGGGGGACCTCATAGTAACCACAGATACGCAGTATTTT.

This clonotype was seen repeatedly, ten times or more. This chain links TRBV20-1 with TRBJ1-5; D unclear. V lost 4 bases, J lost 11 bases, and 21 bases lay in between. Germline V gene lookup returns CDR1 DFQATT and CDR2 SNEGSKA (reference sequence). CDR3 length: 14 residues. The DNA for the CDR3 is TGCAGTGCTAAGGGAGGAAAAGAAAGTTTATCCCAGCATTTT. This codes for CSAKGGKESLSQHF.

The rearrangement links TRBV5-1 to TRBJ2-1; D is perhaps TRBD2 (5 bases). Germline V CDR1 and CDR2: SGHRS, YFSETQ. Between the trimmed V and J ends, which lost 4 bases and 4 bases, there was a span of 12 bases. This CDR3 is built from 14 residues. CDR3 sequence: CASSDGERYNEQFF. The CDR3 DNA is TGCGCCAGCAGCGACGGGGAGCGTTACAATGAGCAGTTCTTC.

This clonotype was seen more than once but under ten times. This chain's CDR3 is CASSPRTGPNVEQFF. For the CDR3, the DNA is TGCGCCAGCAGCCCCAGAACTGGACCCAATGTTGAACAGTTCTTC. The J gene is TRBJ2-1, the V gene TRBV4-1; no definite D call. Germline V gives CDR1 MGHRA, CDR2 YSYEKL. Trimming removed 4 bases at V and 13 bases at J, with 23 bases between. The CDR3 contains 15 residues.

The count of this clonotype is one. The rearrangement uses TRBV27 and TRBJ1-5; possibly TRBD1 for D (5 bases). Trimming removed 5 bases at V and 0 bases at J, with 17 bases between. The CDR3 loop spans 17 amino acids. Germline lookup yields CDR1 MNHEY and CDR2 SMNVEV (reference sequence). The CDR3 DNA is TGTGCCAGCAGTCCGCGTACCGGGACCCTTAGCAATCAGCCCCAGCATTTT. The encoded protein is CASSPRTGTLSNQPQHF.

Concerning this clonotype: This may be a read error: a much more frequent sequence differs by one nucleotide. The rearrangement joins TRBV5-1 to TRBJ2-1; D might be TRBD1 (6 bases). With 1 base removed from V and 0 bases from J, the gap between germline ends came to 11 bases. Germline V gene sequence: CDR1 SGHRS, CDR2 YFSETQ. CDR3 length: 16 residues. This CDR3 reads CASSLQQGPSYNEQFF. The CDR3 DNA reads as TGCGCCAGCAGCTTGCAACAGGGCCCCTCCTACAATGAGCAGTTCTTC.

The chain employs TRBV27 and TRBJ2-7; 13 bases fit TRBD2. The J call is in doubt because the DNA end fits TRBJ2-5 better. This CDR3 is built from 15 residues. Germline V gives CDR1 MNHEY, CDR2 SMNVEV (reference sequence). The CDR3: CASSLTSGGIETQYF. Here the CDR3 DNA reads TGTGCCAGCAGTCTGACTAGCGGGGGGATAGAGACCCAGTACTTC.

This chain connects TRBV10-3 to TRBJ2-7; perhaps D is TRBD1 or TRBD2 (5 bases each). TRBJ2-5 matches the DNA end more closely, so the J call is doubtful. CDR1 ENHRY and CDR2 SYGVKD come from the germline V gene. The CDR3 length is 14 residues. The DNA for the CDR3 is TGTGCCATCAGTGAGTCTCGAGGGGAAGAGACCCAGTACTTC. Its protein product is CAISESRGEETQYF.

CDR3 loop: CASSPRTGSIGELFF. CDR3 bases: TGTGCCAGCAGCCCCAGGACAGGGTCCATCGGGGAGCTGTTTTTT. This chain uses TRBV9 with TRBJ2-2; 8 bases align to TRBD1. Germline CDR1 SGDLS, CDR2 YYNGEE. The V segment lost 4 bases and the J segment 7 bases; nucleotides outside the gene matches: 9. This CDR3 is built from 15 residues.